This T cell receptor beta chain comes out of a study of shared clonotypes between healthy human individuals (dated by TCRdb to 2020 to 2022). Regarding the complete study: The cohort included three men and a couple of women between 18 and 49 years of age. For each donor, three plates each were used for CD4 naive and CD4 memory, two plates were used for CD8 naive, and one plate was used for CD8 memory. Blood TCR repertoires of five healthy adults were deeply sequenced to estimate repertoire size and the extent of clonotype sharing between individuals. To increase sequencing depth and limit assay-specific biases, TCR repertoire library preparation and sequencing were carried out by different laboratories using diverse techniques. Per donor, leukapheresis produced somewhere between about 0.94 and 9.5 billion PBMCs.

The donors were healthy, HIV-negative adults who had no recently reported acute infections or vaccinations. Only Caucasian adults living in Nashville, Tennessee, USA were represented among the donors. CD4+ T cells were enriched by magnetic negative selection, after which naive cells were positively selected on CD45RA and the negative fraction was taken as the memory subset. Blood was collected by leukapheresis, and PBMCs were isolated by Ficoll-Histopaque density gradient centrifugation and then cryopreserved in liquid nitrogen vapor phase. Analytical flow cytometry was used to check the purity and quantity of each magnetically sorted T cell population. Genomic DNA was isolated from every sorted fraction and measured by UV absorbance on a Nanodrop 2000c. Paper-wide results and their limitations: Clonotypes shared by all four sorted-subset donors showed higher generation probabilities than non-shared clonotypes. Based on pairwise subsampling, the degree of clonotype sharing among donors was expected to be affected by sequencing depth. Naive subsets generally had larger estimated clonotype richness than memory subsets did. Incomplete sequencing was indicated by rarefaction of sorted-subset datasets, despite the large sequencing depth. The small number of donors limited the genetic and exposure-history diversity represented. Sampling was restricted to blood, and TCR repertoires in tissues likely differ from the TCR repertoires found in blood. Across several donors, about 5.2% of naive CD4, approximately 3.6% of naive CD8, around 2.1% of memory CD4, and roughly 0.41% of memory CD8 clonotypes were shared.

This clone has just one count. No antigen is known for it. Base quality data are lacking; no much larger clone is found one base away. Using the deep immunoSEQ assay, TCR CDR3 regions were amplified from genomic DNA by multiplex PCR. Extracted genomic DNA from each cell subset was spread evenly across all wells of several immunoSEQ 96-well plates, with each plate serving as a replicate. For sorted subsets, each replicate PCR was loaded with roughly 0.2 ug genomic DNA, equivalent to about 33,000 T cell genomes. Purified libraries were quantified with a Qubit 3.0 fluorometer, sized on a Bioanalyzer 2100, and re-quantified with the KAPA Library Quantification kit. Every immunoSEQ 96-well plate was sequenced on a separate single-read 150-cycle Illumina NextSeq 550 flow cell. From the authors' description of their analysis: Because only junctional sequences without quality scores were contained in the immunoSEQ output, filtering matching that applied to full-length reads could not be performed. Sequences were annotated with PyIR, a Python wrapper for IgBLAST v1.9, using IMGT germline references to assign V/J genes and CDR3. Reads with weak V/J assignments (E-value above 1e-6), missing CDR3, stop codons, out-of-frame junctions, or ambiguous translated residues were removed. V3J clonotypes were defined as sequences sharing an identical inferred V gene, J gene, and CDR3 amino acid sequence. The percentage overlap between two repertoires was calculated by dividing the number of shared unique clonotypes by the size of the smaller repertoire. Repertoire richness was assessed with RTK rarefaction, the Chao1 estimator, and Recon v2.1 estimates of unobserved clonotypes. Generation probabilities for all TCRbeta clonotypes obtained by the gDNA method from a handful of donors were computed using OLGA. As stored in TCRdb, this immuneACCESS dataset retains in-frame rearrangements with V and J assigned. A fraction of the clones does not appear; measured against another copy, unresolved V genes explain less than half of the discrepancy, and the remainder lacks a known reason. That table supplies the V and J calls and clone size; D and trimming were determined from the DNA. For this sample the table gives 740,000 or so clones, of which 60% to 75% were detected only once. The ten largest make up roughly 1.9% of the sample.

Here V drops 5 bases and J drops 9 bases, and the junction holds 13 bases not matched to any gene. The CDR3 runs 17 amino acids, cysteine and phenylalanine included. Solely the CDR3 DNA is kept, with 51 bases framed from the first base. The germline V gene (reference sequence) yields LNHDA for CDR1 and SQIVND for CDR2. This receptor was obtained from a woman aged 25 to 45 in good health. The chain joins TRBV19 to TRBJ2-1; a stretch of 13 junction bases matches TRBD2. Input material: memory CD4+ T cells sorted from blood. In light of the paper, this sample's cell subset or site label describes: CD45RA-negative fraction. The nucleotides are TGTGCCAGTAGTCCCCGGACTAGCGGGAGTTATAGAGGTGAGCAGTTCTTC. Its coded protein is CASSPRTSGSYRGEQFF.